These 11 T cell receptor beta chains share one sample of origin, sequenced in a study of regulatory T cells in long-lasting Graves disease. Indicated time point: newly diagnosed GD, antithyroid drugs for less than 3 months. There was RNA extracted from PBMCs, and the TCR library was made from it. TCR beta libraries were built with iRepertoire HTBI primers and Arm-PCR of CDR3 regions. Via MiXCR, TCRdb re-called the multiplex PCR reads, giving one row per CDR3 protein. The data contain about 400,000 distinct CDR3 sequences, roughly 17% of them singletons. The same data also went into a second study, on T cells in Graves' hyperthyroidism and ophthalmopathy.

This specimen was peripheral blood mononuclear cells (PBMCs), taken at new diagnosis, from a patient treated with antithyroid drugs. These receptors all come from a woman under 30 with Graves disease.

The chain is built from TRBV19 and TRBJ1-1; a possible D gene is TRBD1 (6 bases). The V end was cut by 3 bases, the J end by 0 bases, with 14 bases between. This CDR3 spans 16 amino acids. Germline CDR1 is LNHDA and CDR2 is SQIVND (reference sequence). This CDR3 reads CASSMERGWVNTEAFF. DNA of the CDR3: TGTGCCAGTAGTATGGAGAGGGGGTGGGTGAACACTGAAGCTTTCTTT.

This clonotype was detected only a few times. The CDR3 DNA reads as TGCGCCAGCAGCTTGCTAACCGGGAGCTCCTACGAGCAGTACTTC. Its protein is CASSLLTGSSYEQYF. The chain employs TRBV5-1 and TRBJ2-7; D is possibly TRBD2 (6 bases). CDR3 size: 15 residues. Germline loops: CDR1 SGHRS, CDR2 YFSETQ. The V end lost 1 base, the J end lost 0 bases, and 11 bases lay between the germline ends. The complete variable domain, with remaining parts taken from reference TRBV5-1 and TRBJ2-7, reads KAGVTQTPRYLIKTRGQQVTLSCSPISGHRSVSWYQQTPGQGLQFLFEYFSETQRNKGNFPGRFSGRQFSNSRSEMNVSTLELGDSALYLCASSLLTGSSYEQYFGPGTRLTVT.

This clonotype was seen more than once but under ten times. This chain uses TRBV6-1 with TRBJ1-5; D gene unclear. Germline CDR1 and CDR2: MNHNS and SASEGT. The CDR3 runs to 12 residues. Between the trimmed V and J ends, which lost 0 bases and 11 bases, there was a span of 8 bases. CDR3 amino acids: CASSEASDSQHF. As DNA, the CDR3 is TGTGCCAGCAGTGAAGCTTCGGATTCCCAGCATTTT.

The chain joins TRBV20-1 to TRBJ1-5; D is undetermined. The germline V gene has CDR1 DFQATT and CDR2 SNEGSKA (reference sequence). Between the trimmed V and J ends, which lost 3 bases and 5 bases, there was a span of 11 bases. The CDR3 runs to 13 residues. The CDR3: CSASKERDQPQHF. CDR3 nucleotides: TGCAGTGCTAGCAAGGAGCGGGATCAGCCCCAGCATTTT.

This clonotype was detected many times. The rearrangement uses TRBV3-1 and TRBJ2-4, with 9 bases that match TRBD2. Trimming removed 0 bases from V and 6 bases from J; junction bases left unmatched: 3. This CDR3 region has 15 residues. From germline, CDR1 is LGHDT and CDR2 YNNKEL (reference sequence). Here the CDR3 DNA reads TGTGCCAGCAGCCAAGATGCGACTAGCGGAAACATTCAGTACTTC. Its translation is CASSQDATSGNIQYF.

This clonotype was detected ten times or more. The CDR3 protein is CASSLTGGVDEQYF. The CDR3 DNA reads TGTGCCAGCAGCTTAACAGGGGGCGTCGACGAGCAGTACTTC. This chain joins TRBV7-3 and TRBJ2-7; 7 bases align to TRBD1. The CDR3 has 14 amino acids. V trimming: 0 bases; J trimming: 5 bases; junction bases outside the gene matches: 4. Germline V CDR1 and CDR2: SGHTA, FQGTGA. Using reference TRBV7-3 and TRBJ2-7 for the parts outside the CDR3, the full variable domain is GAGVSQTPSNKVTEKGKYVELRCDPISGHTALYWYRQSLGQGPEFLIYFQGTGAADDSGLPNDRFFAVRPEGSVSTLKIQRTERGDSAVYLCASSLTGGVDEQYFGPGTRLTVT.

This clonotype was seen many times. V and J are TRBV28 and TRBJ2-4, with no clear D. Germline CDR1 MDHEN, CDR2 SYDVKM. V lost 3 bases to trimming and J lost 0 bases, with 6 bases between them. CDR3 size: 14 residues. The CDR3 reads CASSLVLAKNIQYF. CDR3 DNA: TGTGCCAGCAGTTTGGTCTTAGCCAAAAACATTCAGTACTTC.

The rearrangement uses TRBV19 and TRBJ1-5; 11 bases map to TRBD1. Germline V CDR1 and CDR2: LNHDA, SQIVND (reference sequence). This CDR3 contains 20 residues. Germline trimming cut 4 bases from V and 2 bases from J; bases unmatched to any gene: 16. The chain's CDR3 is CASSTSGTGGIPGGNQPQHF. CDR3 DNA: TGTGCCAGTAGTACATCCGGGACAGGGGGGATTCCGGGTGGCAATCAGCCCCAGCATTTT.

There are many counts of this clonotype. The chain carries TRBV7-2 and TRBJ2-7, with 12 bases lining up with TRBD2. There are 15 residues in the CDR3. Germline CDR1 reads SGHTA; CDR2 reads FQGNSA. The V gene end was trimmed by 0 bases and the J gene end by 4 bases; junction bases not matched to a gene: 1. Here the CDR3 reads CASSLATSGSYEQYF. In DNA form, the CDR3 reads TGTGCCAGCAGCTTAGCGACTAGCGGGAGTTACGAGCAGTACTTC.

This clonotype was picked up many times. The chain carries TRBV30 and TRBJ1-1, with D possibly being TRBD1 (5 bases). Germline values: CDR1 GTSNPN, CDR2 SVGIG (reference sequence). The CDR3 is made up of 12 amino acids. V was cut by 3 bases and J by 5 bases, with 10 bases left in between. CDR3 coding DNA: TGTGCCTGGAGCCCGGGGGTAACTGAAGCTTTCTTT. This translates into CAWSPGVTEAFF.

This clonotype was detected many times. The rearrangement links TRBV27 to TRBJ1-5, with TRBD1 identical over 8 bases. V trimming: 7 bases; J trimming: 4 bases; junction bases outside the gene matches: 6. Per germline, CDR1 MNHEY and CDR2 SMNVEV (reference sequence). The CDR3 contains 14 residues. The CDR3 reads CASKSQGGNQPQHF. The CDR3 DNA sequence: TGTGCCAGCAAATCACAGGGGGGGAATCAGCCCCAGCATTTT.